This T cell receptor (beta chain) originates from a study of cytomegalovirus exposure and HLA in healthy donors. General study results and limits: Researchers counted roughly 160 TCR beta chains as cytomegalovirus-associated. Segments of the TCR beta V type were, in most cases, productive about 87% or about 30% of the time in an earlier analysis. Sequencing had likely introduced a cluster of highly shared sequence variants as an artifact.

PCR amplification relied on 60 Vbeta primers (plus 13 Jbeta primers). The table came from immunoSEQ multiplex PCR; TCRdb's copy has only in-frame clones and leaves some out. This sample yields over 50,000 clones, of which about 80% are seen a single time; approximately 1.7% belongs to the top ten. Comments on this clone: Its cognate antigen is unknown.

V was cut by 2 bases and J by 4 bases, with 12 bases left in between. The CDR3 runs to 15 residues. Germline V gene lookup returns CDR1 LNHNV and CDR2 YYDKDF (reference sequence). Though probably carrying unrecorded immune exposures, donors were nominally healthy at sampling. This sequence originates from a man between 40 and 49 years old in good health and CMV-seronegative. V is TRBV15 and J is TRBJ2-1, with TRBD1 as a possible D gene (5 bases). Source material: PBMCs. The CDR3 loop reads CATSRPLDSYNEQFF. The CDR3 DNA reads as TGTGCCACCAGCAGACCCCTTGACAGTTACAATGAGCAGTTCTTC.